What follows are 2 T cell receptor beta chains derived from one specimen sequenced in a study of vaccination and CD4 T cells after COVID-19. The Oncomine TCR Beta short-read assay was applied to DNA of cultured CD4+ T cells. MiXCR, run by TCRdb on the PCR reads, gives a single entry per CDR3 protein. The table has about 14,000 distinct CDR3 sequences, approximately 57% seen once; the top ten hold about an eighth. The treatment here: roughly ten-day PBMC culture with coronavirus spike peptide pools or control peptides (ViraFEST assay). Antigens for these TCRs are unknown. Source material: CD4+ T cells from blood, cultured in vitro. These receptors came from a human donor who had recovered from COVID-19.

The chain carries TRBV7-9 and TRBJ2-5; TRBD1 is a possible D gene (5 bases). Germline CDR1 reads SEHNR; CDR2 reads FQNEAQ (reference sequence). V was shortened by 4 bases and J by 7 bases, with 13 bases between the two germline ends. The CDR3 has 13 residues. The CDR3 sequence is CASSWTPSVTQYF. The CDR3 DNA follows: TGTGCCAGCAGCTGGACACCGTCGGTGACCCAGTACTTC.

The chain is built from TRBV20-1 and TRBJ2-1, with 12 positions matching TRBD2. This CDR3 has 17 residues. Trimming cost V 3 bases and J 15 bases; bases outside gene matches: 21. Germline-derived CDR1 and CDR2 are DFQATT and SNEGSKA (reference sequence). CDR3 coding DNA: TGCAGTGCTAGGACTAGCGGGAGAGCCTCCGACGAAATGAGAGCGTTCTTC. Translation gives CSARTSGRASDEMRAFF.